This record concerns one TCR beta chain sequence. TCRdb keeps only in-frame clones here, not all; method: immunoSEQ multiplex PCR. Of 70,000 or so clones in the sample, just under 90% were seen once. The data belong to a study of control samples from healthy donors and cancer patients. This TCR derives from a man aged 60 to 75 with lung cancer. The sample consisted of PBMCs.

The CDR3 loop is CASSESTGQGGSDTQYF. In nucleotides, the CDR3 is TGCGCCAGCAGTGAGTCGACGGGCCAGGGAGGGTCAGATACGCAGTATTTT. The chain recombines TRBV10-1 with TRBJ2-3, with 7 bases identical to TRBD2. The CDR3 runs to 17 residues. Trimming took 0 bases from V and 4 from J; bases not matched to a gene: 10. CDR1 is WNHNN and CDR2 is SYGVQD in the germline V gene (reference sequence).